This T cell receptor (beta chain) emerged from a study of Ad26.COV2.S vaccination and SARS-CoV-2 variants. About the research overall: The Ad26.COV2.S arm of the COV1001 trial was where the donor was placed. Ad26.COV2.S, an intramuscular injection, was given once or twice 56 days apart.

As to treatment: around 19 received Ad26.COV2.S at low or high dose, single or two shots; about 5 received placebo; per-sample allocation not given. Vaccine and placebo recipients were sampled on day 63 after the first injection. The data were produced by immunoSEQ multiplex PCR, yet TCRdb's version contains in-frame clones alone and is incomplete. The data contain around 450,000 clones, 89% of them singletons. The CDR3 is made up of 15 amino acids. J gave up 6 bases and V 5 bases, and 6 bases lay outside the gene matches. CDR1 and CDR2 (germline): SNHLY, FYNNEI. Here the sequenced sample was peripheral blood, taken in a trial of Ad26.COV2.S vaccine versus placebo. This sequence was found in a person aged 18-65 years who received the Ad26.COV2.S COVID-19 vaccine or a placebo. The V gene is TRBV2, the J gene TRBJ2-2; TRBD1 agrees at 10 bases. CDR3 sequence reads: CASSWGTGEAGELFF. Written as DNA, the CDR3 is TGTGCCAGCAGTTGGGGGACAGGGGAGGCCGGGGAGCTGTTTTTT. The whole variable domain, remainder taken from reference TRBV2 and TRBJ2-2, is EPEVTQTPSHQVTQMGQEVILRCVPISNHLYFYWYRQILGQKVEFLVSFYNNEISEKSEIFDDQFSVERPDGSNFTLKIRSTKLEDSAMYFCASSWGTGEAGELFFGEGSRLTVL.